These 13 T cell receptor beta chains were all obtained from the same sample, sequenced in a study of cytomegalovirus exposure and HLA in healthy donors (dated by TCRdb to about 2017). Preparation of the library involved the immunoSEQ multiplex PCR assay. TCRdb stores this immuneACCESS table with in-frame sequences only. Part of the clones is absent; in the studies checked, under half of the shortfall reflects unresolved V genes, and no reason is known for the rest. The sample table records 97,000 or so clones; approximately 94% of these occur just once. 0.8% to 0.9% of the sample belongs to the ten largest clones. The sequenced material came from PBMCs. Receptors originate from a woman between 18 and 29 years old in good health and CMV-seronegative.

The chain joins TRBV18 to TRBJ2-2; D might be TRBD2 (5 bases). Germline CDR1 KGHSH, CDR2 LQKENI. The CDR3 has 14 amino acids. Between the trimmed V and J ends, which lost 1 base and 6 bases, there was a span of 9 bases. CDR3 nucleotide sequence: TGTGCCAGCTCACCACGTCAGGAGGCCGGGGAGCTGTTTTTT. Amino acids: CASSPRQEAGELFF. Full variable domain (outside the CDR3, taken from reference TRBV18 and TRBJ2-2): NAGVMQNPRHLVRRRGQEARLRCSPMKGHSHVYWYRQLPEEGLKFMVYLQKENIIDESGMPKERFSAEFPKEGPSILRIQQVVRGDSAAYFCASSPRQEAGELFFGEGSRLTVL.

The chain carries TRBV6-5 and TRBJ2-3, with D hard to call. CDR1 and CDR2 from the germline V gene are MNHEY and SVGAGI. This CDR3 is 14 amino acids long. V lost 7 bases to trimming and J lost 2 bases, with 13 bases between them. CDR3 coding DNA: TGTGCCAGCACCTCCCAGAAAGTCACAGATACGCAGTATTTT. As protein: CASTSQKVTDTQYF.

The chain is built from TRBV7-9 and TRBJ1-2, with D hard to call. The germline V gene encodes CDR1 SEHNR and CDR2 FQNEAQ (reference sequence). This CDR3 has 15 amino acids. Trimming removed 4 bases from V and 3 bases from J, with 15 bases in between. The CDR3 loop reads CASSSEAGFHYGYTF. CDR3 in DNA: TGTGCCAGCAGCTCTGAAGCGGGTTTCCACTATGGCTACACCTTC.

The gene calls are TRBV7-6 and TRBJ2-2; D unclear. Trimming removed 0 bases from V and 5 bases from J, with 7 bases in between. The CDR3 has 14 residues. The germline CDR1 and CDR2 sequences are SGHVS and FNYEAQ. CDR3 region: CASSLAGVTGELFF. CDR3 DNA: TGTGCCAGCAGCTTAGCAGGAGTTACCGGGGAGCTGTTTTTT.

The rearrangement joins TRBV6-4 to TRBJ2-3, with D possibly being TRBD2 (6 bases). V dropped 3 bases and J dropped 4 bases, with 11 bases sitting between them. The CDR3 has 14 amino acids. Germline lookup yields CDR1 MRHNA and CDR2 SNTAGT. The CDR3 loop is CASSEGGDADTQYF. CDR3 nucleotides: TGTGCCAGCAGTGAAGGCGGGGATGCAGATACGCAGTATTTT.

The chain joins TRBV7-2 to TRBJ1-2; D is unresolved. Per germline, CDR1 SGHTA and CDR2 FQGNSA. This CDR3 has 11 amino acids. Trimming removed 5 bases at V and 8 bases at J, with 9 bases between. CDR3 protein: CASSPRLGYTF. The DNA for the CDR3 is TGTGCCAGCAGCCCCCGACTGGGCTACACCTTC.

The rearrangement joins TRBV7-2 to TRBJ2-3; tentatively, D is TRBD2 (6 bases). The V and J ends lost 8 bases and 5 bases respectively, with 20 bases between them. Germline loops: CDR1 SGHTA, CDR2 FQGNSA. CDR3 size: 15 residues. CDR3 DNA: TGTGCCAGCGCCGGGAATGGAGCCGGGGGAGATACGCAGTATTTT. Encoded protein: CASAGNGAGGDTQYF.

The genes are TRBV7-2 and TRBJ2-7, with 13 positions matching TRBD2. Per the germline V gene, CDR1 is SGHTA and CDR2 is FQGNSA. With 7 bases clipped from V and 3 bases from J, the junction kept 6 bases outside the gene matches. The CDR3 consists of 15 residues. The CDR3 region is CASNFGLAGDYEQYF. In nucleotides, the CDR3 is TGTGCCAGCAACTTCGGACTAGCGGGAGACTACGAGCAGTACTTC.

This sequence joins TRBV7-9 and TRBJ2-6; D is uncertain. The CDR3 length is 15 residues. The V end lost 4 bases, the J end lost 0 bases, and 7 bases lay between the germline ends. Germline V lookup: CDR1 SEHNR, CDR2 FQNEAQ (reference sequence). The CDR3 is CASSSTVSGANVLTF. The CDR3 coding sequence is TGTGCCAGCAGCTCCACGGTCTCTGGGGCCAACGTCCTGACTTTC.

Here the CDR3 reads CASSIIAGVGINEQFF. The CDR3 nucleotides are TGTGCCAGCAGTATTATAGCGGGAGTCGGGATCAATGAGCAGTTCTTC. The chain recombines TRBV7-2 with TRBJ2-1; the match to TRBD2 covers 9 bases. This CDR3 contains 16 residues. Germline V lookup: CDR1 SGHTA, CDR2 FQGNSA. The junction had 12 bases not matched to a gene; V was cut back by 6 bases and J by 6 bases.

V is TRBV2 and J is TRBJ2-2; TRBD1 aligns across 11 bases. This CDR3 is built from 15 residues. Germline lookup yields CDR1 SNHLY and CDR2 FYNNEI. V lost 6 bases, J lost 5 bases, and 5 bases stayed unmatched. The CDR3 sequence: CASSPDRGLTGELFF. The CDR3 bases are TGTGCCAGCAGCCCGGACAGGGGGCTTACCGGGGAGCTGTTTTTT.

The genes are TRBV19 and TRBJ2-1; D gene unclear. V was pared by 3 bases and J by 8 bases, with 8 bases between. The CDR3 runs to 12 residues. Germline CDR1 and CDR2: LNHDA and SQIVND (reference sequence). CDR3 sequence reads: CASSMTVYEQFF. The CDR3 DNA follows: TGTGCCAGTAGTATGACTGTCTATGAGCAGTTCTTC.

This rearrangement joins TRBV10-3 to TRBJ2-7; D is possibly TRBD2 (7 bases). This CDR3 has 17 residues. Trimming cost V 0 bases and J 0 bases, with 15 bases left between them. Germline-derived CDR1 and CDR2 are ENHRY and SYGVKD. This CDR3 reads CAISESRGGFYSYEQYF. In nucleotides, the CDR3 is TGTGCCATCAGTGAGTCGAGGGGGGGCTTTTACTCCTACGAGCAGTACTTC.